The next 11 T cell receptor beta chains were all read from a single sample in a study of T cells in women clearing cervical HPV infection. The method was immunoSEQ multiplex PCR; TCRdb's version includes in-frame clones alone and lacks a portion of them. The sample is made up of some 39,000 clones, and the top ten hold approximately 1.5% of it. The sample was blood buffy coat. Receptors originate from a woman aged 18-69 years with a cervical HPV16 infection that either progressed to CIN3+ or cleared (not recorded which).

Concerning this clone itself: The read is 3 residues too short to cover the CDR3 end, so that end is filled in from the germline J gene. The chain uses TRBV19 and TRBJ1-1, with TRBD1 identical over 9 bases. The germline gives CDR1 LNHDA, CDR2 SQIVND (reference sequence). This CDR3 region has 16 residues. CDR3 amino acids: CASSITPGQGTDTAFF. The CDR3 DNA, read in part, is TGTGCCAGTAGTATAACGCCGGGACAGGGAACAGATACG.

Points on this clone: Read data end 3 residues before the CDR3 end; the end is taken from the germline J gene. The chain has TRBV6-2 or TRBV6-3 and TRBJ2-7; D possibly corresponds to TRBD2 (5 bases). V was trimmed by 2 bases and J by 6 bases, leaving 11 bases between them. The length of the CDR3 is 13 residues. Germline V gene data show CDR1 as MNHEY and CDR2 as SVGEGT. The sequenced CDR3 bases are TGTGCCAGCAGTTACGCAGGAGCGGCCGAG. Its protein is CASSYAGAAE. The CDR3 reads in full as CASSYAGAAEQYF.

Remarks on this clone: The CDR3 is cut off 3 residues early in the read; its end comes from the germline J gene. The chain joins TRBV30 to TRBJ1-2, with D perhaps TRBD1 (5 bases). This CDR3 contains 15 residues. Trimming stripped 2 bases from V and 0 bases from J, with 13 bases between. Germline assignment: CDR1 GTSNPN and CDR2 SVGIG (reference sequence). The CDR3 loop is CAWSKGLSSNYGYTF. The sequenced part of the CDR3 DNA is TGTGCCTGGAGTAAGGGGCTTTCCTCTAACTATGGC. Full variable domain (rest looked up from reference TRBV30 and TRBJ1-2): SQTIHQWPATLVQPVGSPLSLECTVEGTSNPNLYWYRQAAGRGLQLLFYSVGIGQISSEVPQNLSASRPQDRQFILSSKKLLLSDSGFYLCAWSKGLSSNYGYTFGSGTRLTVV.

To note about this clone: The CDR3 is cut off 3 residues early in the read; its end comes from the germline J gene. The rearrangement links TRBV11-2 to TRBJ2-3; 12 bases match TRBD2. This CDR3 region has 15 residues. The V gene's germline CDR1 is SGHAT and CDR2 FQNNGV. The CDR3 is CASSPWTSGEETQYF. The covered CDR3 bases are TGTGCCAGCAGCCCCTGGACTAGCGGGGAAGAGACG.

Turning to this clone: The read terminates 3 residues ahead of where the CDR3 ends, so the germline J gene completes it. The rearrangement joins TRBV19 to TRBJ2-4, with TRBD2 matching over 8 bases. This CDR3 has 14 residues. Germline CDR1 and CDR2: LNHDA and SQIVND (reference sequence). CDR3 residues: CATTSRGGNYGQYF. Partial CDR3 DNA: TGTGCCACCACCTCCCGGGGGGGGAACTATGGT.

About this clone itself: The CDR3 end lies 3 residues beyond the end of the read and is filled in from the germline J gene. The rearrangement links TRBV6-1 to TRBJ1-2; tentatively, D is TRBD1 (6 bases). CDR3 length: 14 residues. Trimming shortened V by 1 base and J by 5 bases, and 11 bases separated the two germline ends. Germline lookup yields CDR1 MNHNS and CDR2 SASEGT. The part of the CDR3 DNA that was read is TGTGCCAGCAGTGAAGACAGGGCCCCTTATGGC. Translated, it gives CASSEDRAPYG. The whole CDR3 is CASSEDRAPYGYTF.

In the case of this clone: The read terminates 3 residues before the CDR3 end, so the remaining end is supplied by the germline J gene. Other nucleotide sequences from this sample produce the same CDR3. V is TRBV20-1 and J is TRBJ1-6, with 8 positions matching TRBD1. This CDR3 is 14 amino acids long. V dropped 2 bases and J dropped 5; count of bases not matched to a gene: 2. Germline loops: CDR1 DFQATT, CDR2 SNEGSKA (reference sequence). The CDR3 sequence is CSARTDRDNSPLHF. The CDR3 DNA, read in part, is TGCAGTGCTAGAACGGACAGGGATAATTCACCC.

Regarding this clone: Read data end 3 residues before the CDR3 end; the end is taken from the germline J gene. V gene TRBV5-1 combines with J gene TRBJ1-2, with 8 bases that match TRBD1. Germline loops: CDR1 SGHRS, CDR2 YFSETQ. CDR3 length: 16 amino acids. This CDR3 reads CASSPPMDRVYNDYTF. The DNA read from the CDR3 is TGCGCCAGCAGCCCACCGATGGACAGGGTCTACAATGAC.

For this clone: At one of its ends the junction is not consistent with the germline gene, which may arise from a read error. The read stops 3 residues short of the end of the CDR3; the missing end is completed from the germline J gene. This sequence joins TRBV19 and TRBJ1-2, with D maybe TRBD1 (5 bases). The CDR3 sequence is 16 residues long. CDR1 is LNHDA, CDR2 SQIVND, per germline (reference sequence). The covered CDR3 bases are TGTGCCGGTAGTATAGATCTGCAGGGCAGAAAGTATGGC. It specifies CAGSIDLQGRKYG. The full CDR3 protein reads CAGSIDLQGRKYGYTF.

In regard to this clone: The missing CDR3 end, 3 residues past where the read stops, is filled in from the germline J gene. The chain combines TRBV7-2 with TRBJ2-3; weak D call: TRBD1 (6 bases). CDR3 length: 15 residues. Germline V lookup: CDR1 SGHTA, CDR2 FQGNSA. Incomplete CDR3 DNA: TGTGCCAGCAGCTTAGGTCAGGGGAGCAATCAGCCG. This gives the protein CASSLGQGSNQP. The entire CDR3 is CASSLGQGSNQPQYF.

As to this clone: Its ends do not fully match the called genes, so a read error is possible. The CDR3 goes on 3 residues after the read ends, and that part is filled in from the germline J gene. The chain employs TRBV7-7 and TRBJ1-2; maybe TRBD1 (5 bases). The CDR3 runs to 13 residues. Germline CDR1 and CDR2: SSHAT and FNYEAQ (reference sequence). CDR3 in amino acids: CASSLEAGDTYTF. The sequenced part of the CDR3 DNA is TGTGCTAGCAGCTTAGAGGCGGGGGATACC.